These 14 T cell receptor beta chains were sequenced from one sample in a study of T cells in Graves' hyperthyroidism and ophthalmopathy (dated by TCRdb to 2018 to 2020). Library preparation was by multiplex PCR. Sequencer: Illumina HiSeq 2000. The TCR beta CDR3 regions were amplified from the RNA transcripts. A first-round RT-PCR of the TCR CDR3 used the HTBI primer set with the Qiagen OneStep RT-PCR kit. The public reads were reprocessed in TCRdb via fastp at Q25 and MiXCR, keeping in-frame beta chains. Every CDR3 protein is listed once, alongside the most common genes and DNA of its rows. For this sample there are around 350,000 distinct CDR3 sequences; 15% to 20% appear just once. Jointly, the top ten make up 3% to 4% of the sample. The sample comprised blood. These receptors all stem from a woman aged 18 to 35 with Graves' hyperthyroidism.

The rearrangement joins TRBV6-1 to TRBJ2-2; the match to TRBD1 covers 11 bases. The germline CDR1 and CDR2 sequences are MNHNS and SASEGT. The CDR3 runs 18 residues. J was trimmed by 5 bases and V by 3 bases; bases with no gene match: 11. The CDR3: CASSEEYRGTGGTGELFF. CDR3 DNA: TGTGCCAGCAGTGAGGAGTACCGGGGGACAGGGGGAACCGGGGAGCTGTTTTTT.

This rearrangement joins TRBV7-2 to TRBJ1-6; D not certain. CDR3 length: 14 residues. V was cut by 1 base and J by 6 bases, with 7 bases left in between. Germline loops: CDR1 SGHTA, CDR2 FQGNSA. The CDR3: CASSLGPSNSPLHF. CDR3 in DNA: TGTGCCAGCAGCTTAGGGCCCTCTAATTCACCCCTCCACTTT.

V gene TRBV9 combines with J gene TRBJ1-1; 9 bases map to TRBD1. Germline V gene data show CDR1 as SGDLS and CDR2 as YYNGEE. CDR3 length: 16 amino acids. With V trimmed by 0 bases and J by 2 bases, 5 bases remained unmatched. CDR3 amino acids: CASSVGGQGFNTEAFF. In nucleotides, the CDR3 is TGTGCCAGCAGCGTAGGGGGACAGGGTTTCAACACTGAAGCTTTCTTT. Supplemented by reference TRBV9 and TRBJ1-1, the full variable domain reads DSGVTQTPKHLITATGQRVTLRCSPRSGDLSVYWYQQSLDQGLQFLIQYYNGEERAKGNILERFSAQQFPDLHSELNLSSLELGDSALYFCASSVGGQGFNTEAFFGQGTRLTVV.

This chain uses TRBV5-1 with TRBJ2-2; D is unresolved. V was clipped by 3 bases and J by 4 bases, with 16 bases between them. This CDR3 comprises 16 residues. CDR1 and CDR2 (germline): SGHRS, YFSETQ. CDR3 nucleotide sequence: TGCGCCAGCAGCTCGGCCAAGGCCTCTGGCACCGGGGAGCTGTTTTTT. Protein product: CASSSAKASGTGELFF. The full variable domain, rest sourced from reference TRBV5-1 and TRBJ2-2, is KAGVTQTPRYLIKTRGQQVTLSCSPISGHRSVSWYQQTPGQGLQFLFEYFSETQRNKGNFPGRFSGRQFSNSRSEMNVSTLELGDSALYLCASSSAKASGTGELFFGEGSRLTVL.

This clonotype was detected only a few times. The chain couples TRBV6-1 to TRBJ2-2, with unresolved D. The germline V gene encodes CDR1 MNHNS and CDR2 SASEGT. The CDR3 has 11 residues. V shed 7 bases and J shed 6 bases, with 6 bases lying between them. CDR3: CASTRAGELFF. The CDR3 nucleotides read TGTGCCAGCACCCGTGCCGGGGAGCTGTTTTTT.

This clonotype was observed many times. V gene TRBV12-3 or TRBV12-4 combines with J gene TRBJ1-5; D may be TRBD1 (6 bases). V lost 4 bases and J 2 bases, leaving 18 bases between the germline ends. This CDR3 has 17 amino acids. The CDR3 coding sequence is TGTGCCAGCAGTTCGACCTGGGGGGCGCTTGGCAATCAGCCCCAGCATTTT. Encoded protein: CASSSTWGALGNQPQHF.

The gene calls are TRBV12-3 or TRBV12-4 and TRBJ2-7; 12 bases fit TRBD2. The length of the CDR3 is 15 residues. With 6 bases clipped from V and 0 bases from J, the junction kept 3 bases outside the gene matches. CDR3 nucleotides: TGTGCCAGCAGGGAGACTAGCGGGAGCTCCTACGAGCAGTACTTC. It specifies CASRETSGSSYEQYF.

This clonotype was recorded many times. CDR3 sequence reads: CAWSGVGLSNQPQHF. CDR3 DNA sequence: TGTGCCTGGTCGGGGGTAGGGCTGAGCAATCAGCCCCAGCATTTT. The rearrangement uses TRBV30 and TRBJ1-5, with a weak D call TRBD1 (5 bases). V lost 5 bases to trimming and J lost 1 base, with 15 bases between them. The CDR3 covers 15 residues. CDR1 and CDR2 (germline): GTSNPN, SVGIG (reference sequence).

This clonotype was detected once. The J gene is TRBJ2-7, the V gene TRBV6-2 or TRBV6-3, with 9 bases aligning to TRBD1. CDR1 and CDR2 (germline): MNHEY, SVGEGT. The CDR3 is made up of 14 amino acids. The V segment lost 5 bases and the J segment 5 bases; nucleotides outside the gene matches: 7. CDR3 sequence: CASSPRDREDEQYF. CDR3 DNA sequence: TGTGCCAGCAGTCCCCGGGACAGGGAGGACGAGCAGTACTTC.

This clonotype was counted many times. The chain carries TRBV28 and TRBJ2-5; TRBD1 matches 9 bases. CDR3 length: 14 amino acids. V gave up 6 bases and J gave up 2 bases; unmatched junction bases: 4. CDR1 MDHEN and CDR2 SYDVKM come from the germline V gene. The CDR3 here is CASRGGTGQETQYF. The CDR3, as DNA: TGTGCCAGCAGAGGAGGGACAGGGCAAGAGACCCAGTACTTC.

V and J are TRBV2 and TRBJ2-4; D possibly corresponds to TRBD2 (6 bases). The CDR3 sequence is 15 residues long. Trimming shortened V by 4 bases and J by 0 bases, and 10 bases separated the two germline ends. CDR1 and CDR2 (germline): SNHLY, FYNNEI. CDR3: CASSGGDLAKNIQYF. The CDR3 region has the DNA TGTGCCAGCAGTGGCGGGGACTTAGCCAAAAACATTCAGTACTTC.

This clonotype occurred once. The CDR3 DNA follows: TGTGCCAGCAAGCGGGACGCCAGCAATCAGCCCCAGCATTTT. Protein product: CASKRDASNQPQHF. The V call is TRBV6-2 or TRBV6-3, the J call TRBJ1-5, with D possibly matching TRBD1 (5 bases). The CDR3 has 14 amino acids. The germline gives CDR1 MNHEY, CDR2 SVGEGT. V was pared by 7 bases and J by 1 base, with 11 bases between.

This clonotype was recorded at least ten times. This chain joins TRBV12-3 or TRBV12-4 and TRBJ2-7; D ambiguous. This CDR3 is 11 amino acids long. The V and J ends lost 3 bases and 7 bases respectively, with 7 bases between them. The CDR3 loop reads CASSFHREQYF. CDR3 bases: TGTGCCAGCAGTTTTCATCGGGAGCAGTACTTC.

This clonotype was recorded many times. The rearrangement joins TRBV5-5 to TRBJ1-5; no firm D call. Per germline, CDR1 SGHKS and CDR2 YYEKEE (reference sequence). This CDR3 has 15 residues. Trimming removed 1 base from V and 7 bases from J, with 15 bases in between. The CDR3 DNA sequence: TGTGCCAGCAGCTTGCTCTTTGGGCCGGCGCAGCCCCAGCATTTT. The encoded protein is CASSLLFGPAQPQHF.